One sample yielded the 32 T cell receptor beta chains listed below, sequenced in a study of T cell responses to AZD1222 COVID-19 vaccine. Profiled with immunoSEQ multiplex PCR; TCRdb holds only in-frame clones, not every one. This table holds 90,000 to 130,000 clones, 81% found once. The sample consisted of peripheral blood, taken on day 0 of AZD1222 vaccination. All receptors derive from an adult in good health.

The genes are TRBV4-1 and TRBJ2-7; D not certain. This CDR3 contains 16 residues. CDR1 MGHRA and CDR2 YSYEKL come from the germline V gene. Trimming took off 0 bases at V and 0 bases at J, with 12 bases between the two ends. The CDR3 sequence: CASSQDVTESSYEQYF. The CDR3 DNA sequence: TGCGCCAGCAGCCAAGATGTGACGGAGAGCTCCTACGAGCAGTACTTC.

The chain recombines TRBV21-1 with TRBJ2-1; the table names TRBD2, a call not compared with the DNA. TRBV21-1 is flagged as a pseudogene. This CDR3 spans 19 amino acids. The DNA of the CDR3 is TGTGCCAGCAGCAAAGCTACCGCCTTAGCGTGGGGGGTGGCCAATGAGCAGTTCTTC. As protein: CASSKATALAWGVANEQFF.

The V call is TRBV28, the J call TRBJ1-1; TRBD1 matches 7 bases. This CDR3 has 13 amino acids. J lost 1 base, V lost 6 bases, and 2 bases had no gene match. Germline values: CDR1 MDHEN, CDR2 SYDVKM. The CDR3 is CASRGTENTEAFF. DNA for the CDR3: TGTGCCAGCAGAGGGACAGAGAACACTGAAGCTTTCTTT. Filled out from reference TRBV28 and TRBJ1-1, the complete variable domain reads DVKVTQSSRYLVKRTGEKVFLECVQDMDHENMFWYRQDPGLGLRLIYFSYDVKMKEKGDIPEGYSVSREKKERFSLILESASTNQTSMYLCASRGTENTEAFFGQGTRLTVV.

The J gene is TRBJ1-4, the V gene TRBV27; TRBD1 matches 7 bases. The CDR3 is made up of 16 amino acids. V was pared by 0 bases and J by 6 bases, with 7 bases of the junction left unmatched. Germline loops: CDR1 MNHEY, CDR2 SMNVEV (reference sequence). DNA of the CDR3: TGTGCCAGCAGTTTATCCCAGGGGGTTGGGTATGAAAAACTGTTTTTT. Residues: CASSLSQGVGYEKLFF.

The rearrangement joins TRBV6-2 or TRBV6-3 to TRBJ1-1; D not certain. The CDR3 runs 12 residues. The germline CDR1 and CDR2 sequences are MNHEY and SVGEGT. Trimming left V 5 bases short and J 4 bases short, with 8 bases between. The CDR3: CASSLVLTEAFF. CDR3 nucleotide sequence: TGTGCCAGCAGTCTAGTCCTCACTGAAGCTTTCTTT.

The genes are TRBV7-2 and TRBJ2-3, with 8 bases identical to TRBD2. The germline V gene encodes CDR1 SGHTA and CDR2 FQGNSA. V lost 7 bases and J lost 6; bases outside the gene matches: 9. The CDR3 covers 14 residues. The CDR3 loop reads CASTQRGQRDTQYF. The CDR3 DNA is TGTGCCAGCACCCAGCGGGGGCAGAGGGATACGCAGTATTTT.

The chain couples TRBV19 to TRBJ2-2, with 11 bases that match TRBD1. Germline CDR1 LNHDA, CDR2 SQIVND (reference sequence). The J segment lost 2 bases and the V segment lost 5 bases, leaving 4 bases of the junction unmatched. CDR3 size: 16 residues. The CDR3 DNA follows: TGTGCCAGTAGTCCCGGACAGGGGGCAAACACCGGGGAGCTGTTTTTT. It is translated as CASSPGQGANTGELFF.

This rearrangement joins TRBV2 to TRBJ1-4, with TRBD1 identical over 10 bases. Germline V gene sequence: CDR1 SNHLY, CDR2 FYNNEI. The CDR3 spans 15 residues. The V gene end was trimmed by 6 bases and the J gene end by 1 base; junction bases not matched to a gene: 2. CDR3 sequence reads: CASRGQGITNEKLFF. The DNA for the CDR3 is TGTGCCAGCAGGGGACAGGGGATAACTAATGAAAAACTGTTTTTT.

The chain combines TRBV28 with TRBJ1-5; possible D gene TRBD1, 6 bases. This CDR3 is 13 amino acids long. Looked up from germline, CDR1 is MDHEN and CDR2 is SYDVKM. Trimming shortened V by 6 bases and J by 7 bases, and 13 bases separated the two germline ends. CDR3 coding DNA: TGTGCCAGCAGGGAGGGGGGGACGCAGCCCCAGCATTTT. As protein: CASREGGTQPQHF. The full variable domain, in which reference TRBV28 and TRBJ1-5 provide the parts outside the CDR3, is DVKVTQSSRYLVKRTGEKVFLECVQDMDHENMFWYRQDPGLGLRLIYFSYDVKMKEKGDIPEGYSVSREKKERFSLILESASTNQTSMYLCASREGGTQPQHFGDGTRLSIL.

The V call is TRBV4-1, the J call TRBJ1-1, with 8 bases that match TRBD1. In germline, CDR1 is MGHRA, CDR2 YSYEKL. The junction had 6 bases not matched to a gene; V was cut back by 0 bases and J by 6 bases. The CDR3 sequence is 15 residues long. The CDR3 spells CASSQDGQGFSEAFF. The CDR3 DNA follows: TGCGCCAGCAGCCAAGACGGACAGGGCTTCTCTGAAGCTTTCTTT.

V is TRBV4-3 and J is TRBJ1-4; the D gene is possibly TRBD1 (6 bases). The germline V gene has CDR1 LGHNA and CDR2 YSLEER. Deletions cut 3 bases from V and 11 bases from J, with 19 bases between. The CDR3 consists of 15 residues. The DNA of the CDR3 is TGCGCCAGCAGCCAGGATGACAGGACCCTTGGGAAACTGTTTTTT. This gives the protein CASSQDDRTLGKLFF.

The genes are TRBV7-2 and TRBJ2-2; 15 positions match TRBD2. With 5 bases clipped from V and 10 bases from J, the junction kept 11 bases outside the gene matches. CDR1 is SGHTA and CDR2 is FQGNSA in the germline V gene. The CDR3 has 17 residues. The CDR3, as DNA: TGTGCCAGCAGCCGTGACCCCTGGACTAGCGGGAGGGCGGAGCTGTTTTTT. This translates into CASSRDPWTSGRAELFF. The variable domain in full, completed from reference TRBV7-2 and TRBJ2-2, reads GAGVSQSPSNKVTEKGKDVELRCDPISGHTALYWYRQSLGQGLEFLIYFQGNSAPDKSGLPSDRFSAERTGGSVSTLTIQRTQQEDSAVYLCASSRDPWTSGRAELFFGEGSRLTVL.

The chain couples TRBV11-2 to TRBJ1-1; 7 bases fit TRBD1. This CDR3 is built from 16 residues. V lost 5 bases to trimming and J lost 0 bases; unmatched junction nucleotides: 9. CDR1 and CDR2 (germline): SGHAT, FQNNGV. CDR3 in DNA: TGTGCCAGCAGCCAAGTGACAGGGACCATGAACACTGAAGCTTTCTTT. Translated: CASSQVTGTMNTEAFF.

The chain is built from TRBV5-1 and TRBJ1-6; 7 bases align to TRBD1. Germline CDR1 is SGHRS and CDR2 is YFSETQ. V lost 2 bases to trimming and J lost 8 bases; unmatched junction nucleotides: 4. CDR3 length: 14 residues. CDR3 sequence: CASSFSDRHSPLHF. The CDR3 region has the DNA TGCGCCAGCAGCTTTTCGGACAGGCATTCACCCCTCCACTTT.

With regard to this clone: The final CDR3 position lacks the conserved phenylalanine or tryptophan, pointing to a likely read error. The limits of the CDR3 on the DNA are not certain, so only TCRdb's listed CDR3 is given. This rearrangement joins TRBV21-1 to TRBJ1-2; the D call of TRBD1 is as the table states it, not checked on the DNA. TRBV21-1 is assigned pseudogene status. The CDR3 comprises 16 residues, both ends counted. The CDR3 sequence is CASSKVPGDRGASRGL.

The chain couples TRBV6-1 to TRBJ1-1; perhaps TRBD1 as D (6 bases). The CDR3 is 14 residues long. Germline CDR1 reads MNHNS; CDR2 reads SASEGT. Trimming left V 5 bases short and J 1 base short, with 11 bases between. The CDR3 is CASSSPGANTEAFF. The DNA of the CDR3 is TGTGCCAGCAGTTCGCCAGGGGCGAACACTGAAGCTTTCTTT.

The V and J genes are TRBV2 and TRBJ2-1, with a weak D call TRBD2 (6 bases). Trimming pared 6 bases from V and 3 bases from J, leaving 12 bases between. Germline CDR1 SNHLY, CDR2 FYNNEI. The CDR3 totals 14 residues. This chain's CDR3 is CASSRGNLYNEQFF. DNA of the CDR3: TGTGCCAGCAGCCGGGGGAACCTCTACAATGAGCAGTTCTTC.

The chain couples TRBV28 to TRBJ1-4; D gene unclear. V lost 7 bases and J lost 7, with 16 bases in between. The CDR3 is made up of 14 amino acids. Germline CDR1 and CDR2: MDHEN and SYDVKM. CDR3 sequence reads: CASTPAGSSEKLFF. CDR3 in DNA: TGTGCCAGCACCCCCGCGGGTTCAAGTGAAAAACTGTTTTTT.

This sequence joins TRBV6-4 and TRBJ2-3; 16 bases are a match to TRBD2. This CDR3 is 20 amino acids long. Germline lookup yields CDR1 MRHNA and CDR2 SNTAGT. The J segment lost 3 bases and the V segment lost 4 bases, leaving 13 bases of the junction unmatched. The CDR3 DNA sequence: TGTGCCAGCAGTGCCCCGGAGGGACTAGCGGGAGGGCTGGGGACAGATACGCAGTATTTT. It specifies CASSAPEGLAGGLGTDTQYF.

CDR3: CASSYSPEMNTEAFF. The CDR3 DNA is TGTGCCAGCAGTTACTCCCCAGAAATGAACACTGAAGCTTTCTTT. This sequence joins TRBV6-5 and TRBJ1-1; D gene ambiguous. The V gene's germline CDR1 is MNHEY and CDR2 SVGAGI. The CDR3 length is 15 residues. The V end lost 0 bases, the J end lost 0 bases, and 8 bases lay between the germline ends.

This clone appeared a few times. This chain connects TRBV10-3 to TRBJ2-7; 8 nucleotides align to TRBD2. The CDR3 totals 14 residues. Germline V gene lookup returns CDR1 ENHRY and CDR2 SYGVKD. The V segment lost 0 bases and the J segment 3 bases; nucleotides outside the gene matches: 1. CDR3 region: CAISESAGGYEQYF. The CDR3 nucleotides read TGTGCCATCAGTGAGTCTGCGGGGGGCTACGAGCAGTACTTC.

V gene TRBV4-3 combines with J gene TRBJ1-2, with D unresolved. V lost 2 bases and J 6 bases, leaving 10 bases between the germline ends. Looked up from germline, CDR1 is LGHNA and CDR2 is YSLEER. The CDR3 has 13 residues. CDR3 coding DNA: TGCGCCAGCAGCCAATCCCGGTCTGATGGCTACACCTTC. Amino acid sequence: CASSQSRSDGYTF.

The J gene is TRBJ1-2, the V gene TRBV7-8; 10 nucleotides line up with TRBD1. CDR3 length: 16 residues. In germline, CDR1 is SGHVS, CDR2 FQNEAQ. The V and J ends lost 0 bases and 4 bases, in that order; junction bases with no gene match: 5. CDR3: CASSLAGTGVGYGYTF. CDR3 nucleotides: TGTGCCAGCAGCTTAGCGGGGACAGGGGTGGGCTATGGCTACACCTTC.

This clone showed up just a few times. The chain recombines TRBV11-3 with TRBJ2-1, with 9 bases matching TRBD2. Germline V gives CDR1 SGHNT, CDR2 YENEEA. This CDR3 comprises 15 residues. The V segment lost 0 bases and the J segment 9 bases; nucleotides outside the gene matches: 6. CDR3 residues: CASSLDGAGGSEQFF. The CDR3 bases are TGTGCCAGCAGCTTAGACGGAGCGGGAGGATCTGAGCAGTTCTTC. Full variable domain (rest looked up from reference TRBV11-3 and TRBJ2-1): EAGVVQSPRYKIIEKKQPVAFWCNPISGHNTLYWYLQNLGQGPELLIRYENEEAVDDSQLPKDRFSAERLKGVDSTLKIQPAELGDSAVYLCASSLDGAGGSEQFFGPGTRLTVL.

The V and J genes are TRBV12-3 or TRBV12-4 and TRBJ2-3; no clear D. The CDR3 extends over 13 amino acids. V lost 6 bases, J lost 9 bases, and 16 bases lay in between. CDR3: CASSPPVFGTQYF. The CDR3 DNA reads as TGTGCCAGCAGCCCTCCTGTCTTTGGGACGCAGTATTTT.

The CDR3 sequence: CASSPAGYEQYF. CDR3 bases: TGTGCCAGCAGCCCCGCCGGCTACGAGCAGTACTTC. V is TRBV2 and J is TRBJ2-7; D gene unclear. The V gene lost 6 bases and the J gene lost 3 bases, with 9 bases spanning the gap. The length of the CDR3 is 12 residues. Germline V CDR1 and CDR2: SNHLY, FYNNEI.

The chain recombines TRBV28 with TRBJ1-6; D is possibly TRBD1 (6 bases). With 7 bases removed from V and 7 bases from J, the gap between germline ends came to 11 bases. The V gene's germline CDR1 is MDHEN and CDR2 SYDVKM. The CDR3 runs 13 residues. The CDR3 sequence is CASIQGLNSPLHF. The CDR3 bases are TGTGCCAGCATTCAGGGGTTGAATTCACCCCTCCACTTT.

This chain joins TRBV10-1 and TRBJ1-2; 10 bases fit TRBD1. CDR1 is WNHNN, CDR2 SYGVQD, per germline (reference sequence). Trimming at V came to 4 bases and at J to 4 bases, leaving 9 bases not matched to a gene. This CDR3 is 16 amino acids long. In nucleotides, the CDR3 is TGCGCCAGCAGTGCGTTCCGGGACAGGGGTTTCTATGGCTACACCTTC. Protein sequence: CASSAFRDRGFYGYTF.

The chain links TRBV2 to TRBJ1-4; D unclear. CDR1 SNHLY and CDR2 FYNNEI come from the germline V gene. CDR3 length equals 15 residues. V lost 10 bases to trimming and J lost 1 base, with 16 bases between them. CDR3 sequence: CATEGRGITNEKLFF. DNA for the CDR3: TGTGCCACCGAAGGGCGGGGAATAACTAATGAAAAACTGTTTTTT.

The rearrangement uses TRBV27 and TRBJ1-6; 10 positions agree with TRBD1. The germline gives CDR1 MNHEY, CDR2 SMNVEV (reference sequence). After removal of 2 bases from V and 6 bases from J, the junction contained 1 base not matched to a gene. There are 15 residues in the CDR3. As DNA, the CDR3 is TGTGCCAGCAGTTTAGGGGACAGGGGTAATTCACCCCTCCACTTT. It codes for CASSLGDRGNSPLHF.

In nucleotides, the CDR3 is TGTGCCAGCATGGACAGGGGTAAGGGTAGCGGGAGAAATGAGCAGTTCTTC. This gives the protein CASMDRGKGSGRNEQFF. The J gene is TRBJ2-1, the V gene TRBV28; D could derive from TRBD1 or TRBD2 (9 bases each). The length of the CDR3 is 17 residues. Germline lookup yields CDR1 MDHEN and CDR2 SYDVKM. V was clipped by 7 bases and J by 7 bases, with 26 bases between them.

This clone occurred a few times. The chain combines TRBV5-1 with TRBJ1-1; TRBD1 agrees at 7 bases. This CDR3 contains 15 residues. V dropped 4 bases and J dropped 8; count of bases not matched to a gene: 14. From germline, CDR1 is SGHRS and CDR2 YFSETQ. CDR3 protein: CASSLESGQAREAFF. CDR3 sequence (DNA): TGCGCCAGCAGCCTCGAATCAGGACAGGCTCGGGAAGCTTTCTTT. The whole variable domain, filled in from reference TRBV5-1 and TRBJ1-1, reads KAGVTQTPRYLIKTRGQQVTLSCSPISGHRSVSWYQQTPGQGLQFLFEYFSETQRNKGNFPGRFSGRQFSNSRSEMNVSTLELGDSALYLCASSLESGQAREAFFGQGTRLTVV.